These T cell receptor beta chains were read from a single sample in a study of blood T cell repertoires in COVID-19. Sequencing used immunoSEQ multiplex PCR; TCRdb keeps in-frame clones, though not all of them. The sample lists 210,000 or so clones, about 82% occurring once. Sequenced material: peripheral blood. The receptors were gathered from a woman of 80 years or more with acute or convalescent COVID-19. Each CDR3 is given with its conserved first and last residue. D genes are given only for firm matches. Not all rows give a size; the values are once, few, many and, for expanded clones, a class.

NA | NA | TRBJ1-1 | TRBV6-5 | TGTGCCAGCAGTTCGATAAGGGGTGAAGCTTTCTTT | CASSSIRGEAFF
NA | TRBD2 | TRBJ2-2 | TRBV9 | TGTGCCAGCAGCGTAGCTATACTAGCGGGAGGCACCGGGGAGCTGTTTTTT | CASSVAILAGGTGELFF
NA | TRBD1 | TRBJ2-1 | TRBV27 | TGTGCCAGCAGTTTACGACAGGGATGGGGAGCCAGCTCCTACAATGAGCAGTTCTTC | CASSLRQGWGASSYNEQFF
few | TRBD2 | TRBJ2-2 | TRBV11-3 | TGTGCCAGCAGGAGCGGGAGTCAAGCCGGGGAGCTGTTTTTT | CASRSGSQAGELFF
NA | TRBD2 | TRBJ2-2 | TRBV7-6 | TGTGCCAGCAGCCAGCGGGCCACGGGAGGCGGGAACACCGGGGAGCTGTTTTTT | CASSQRATGGGNTGELFF
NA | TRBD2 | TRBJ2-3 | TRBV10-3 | TGTGCCATCAGCCGAGCGGGGGCCGGAGATACGCAGTATTTT | CAISRAGAGDTQYF
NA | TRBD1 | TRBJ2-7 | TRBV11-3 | TGTGCCAGCGGCCGACAGGGGGTAGTGTACGAGCAGTACTTC | CASGRQGVVYEQYF
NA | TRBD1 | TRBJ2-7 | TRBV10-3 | TGTGCCATCAGTGAGGAGGGACAGGGGGCATACGAGCAGTACTTC | CAISEEGQGAYEQYF
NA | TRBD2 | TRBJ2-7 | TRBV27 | TGTGCCAGCAGTTTAGCGGGGGTAACCCTTTCCTACGAGCAGTACTTC | CASSLAGVTLSYEQYF
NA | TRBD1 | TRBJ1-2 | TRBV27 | TGTGCCAGCAGTCGGACAGGGGGGAACTATGGCTACACCTTC | CASSRTGGNYGYTF
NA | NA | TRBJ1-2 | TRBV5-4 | TGTGCCAGCAGCCAGGGGAAGGTCTACACCTTC | CASSQGKVYTF
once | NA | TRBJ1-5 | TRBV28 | TGTGCAATTCGGGGGGCCAATCAGCCCCAGCATTTT | CAIRGANQPQHF
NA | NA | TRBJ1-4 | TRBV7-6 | TGTGCCAGCAGCTTTACAACTAATGAAAAACTGTTTTTT | CASSFTTNEKLFF
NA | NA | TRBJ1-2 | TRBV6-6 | TGTGCCAGCAGTTACATGGAGACTAACTATGGCTACACCTTC | CASSYMETNYGYTF
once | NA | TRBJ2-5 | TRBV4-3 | TGCGCCAGCAGCCAAGATAAGGCCCCGGGGTGGGCCCAGTACTTC | CASSQDKAPGWAQYF
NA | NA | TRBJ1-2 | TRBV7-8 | TGTGCCAGCAGCTTAGGGGGGAGCGGGTATGGCTACACCTTC | CASSLGGSGYGYTF
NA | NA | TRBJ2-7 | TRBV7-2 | TGTGCCAGCAGCCTGGAGCCCATCTACGAGCAGTACTTC | CASSLEPIYEQYF
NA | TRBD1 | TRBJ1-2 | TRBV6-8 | TGTGCCAGCAGTGATGAATCGGGGAAGACAGGGGGAACCGTCTATGGCTACACCTTC | CASSDESGKTGGTVYGYTF
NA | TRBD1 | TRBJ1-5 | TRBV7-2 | TGTGCCAGCAGCTTGGGACAGGCCTACAATCAGCCCCAGCATTTT | CASSLGQAYNQPQHF
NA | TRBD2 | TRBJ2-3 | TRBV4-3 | TGCGCCAGCAGCCAAGATTGGAGCGGGGACCCTAGCACAGATACGCAGTATTTT | CASSQDWSGDPSTDTQYF
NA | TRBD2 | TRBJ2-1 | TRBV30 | TGTGCCTGGAGTGTACGCCTGGGACTAGCGTACAATGAGCAGTTCTTC | CAWSVRLGLAYNEQFF
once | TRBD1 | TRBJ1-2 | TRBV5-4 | TGTGCCAGCAGCGTAGTGGGACAGGCCTTTAGTGGCTACACCTTC | CASSVVGQAFSGYTF
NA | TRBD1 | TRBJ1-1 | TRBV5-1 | TGCGCCAGCAGCCAGGACAGGGGAGAAGCTTTCTTT | CASSQDRGEAFF
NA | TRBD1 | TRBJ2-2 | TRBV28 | TGTGCCAGTTCGGGTCCAGGGGGCGTTTATGCCGGGGAGCTGTTTTTT | CASSGPGGVYAGELFF
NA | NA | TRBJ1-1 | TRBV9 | TGTGCCAGCAGCGTAGGTTCAGCGGACACTGAAGCTTTCTTT | CASSVGSADTEAFF
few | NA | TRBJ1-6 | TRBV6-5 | TGTGCCAGCAGTTACCAGGGTTCACCCCTCCACTTT | CASSYQGSPLHF
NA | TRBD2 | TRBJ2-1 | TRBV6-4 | TGTGCCAGCAGTGACGGAGCTAGCGGAGGCAATGAGCAGTTCTTC | CASSDGASGGNEQFF
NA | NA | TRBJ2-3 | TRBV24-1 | TGTGCCACCAGTGGCGTATTAGCCACAGATACGCAGTATTTT | CATSGVLATDTQYF
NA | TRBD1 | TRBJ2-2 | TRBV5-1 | TGCGCCAGCAGCTCCCTACAGGACAGGACCGGGGAGCTGTTTTTT | CASSSLQDRTGELFF
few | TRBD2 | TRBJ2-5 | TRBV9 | TGTGCCAGCAGCGCCGGGGCGGGGGGCGAGACCCAGTACTTC | CASSAGAGGETQYF
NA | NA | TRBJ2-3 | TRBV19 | TGTGCCAGTAGTCCCAGGGCCTTCACAGATACGCAGTATTTT | CASSPRAFTDTQYF
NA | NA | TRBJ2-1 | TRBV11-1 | TGTGCCAGCAGCCCCCGGCAGTTCTTC | CASSPRQFF
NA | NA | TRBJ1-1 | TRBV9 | TGTGCCAGCAGCGTGCAGGAGAACACTGAAGCTTTCTTT | CASSVQENTEAFF
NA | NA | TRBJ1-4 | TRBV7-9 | TGTGCCAGCAGCTCCTCAGGGCTACCTAATGAAAAACTGTTTTTT | CASSSSGLPNEKLFF
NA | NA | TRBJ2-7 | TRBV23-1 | TGCGCCAGCAGTCCCAGAACCTACGAGCAGTACTTC | CASSPRTYEQYF
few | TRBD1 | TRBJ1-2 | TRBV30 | TGTGCCTGGAGCGCAGGGGGCTCCGCTGGCTACACCTTC | CAWSAGGSAGYTF
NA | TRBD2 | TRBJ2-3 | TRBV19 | TGTGCCAGTAGTAGAGGACTAGTGTTGGCGCAGTATTTT | CASSRGLVLAQYF
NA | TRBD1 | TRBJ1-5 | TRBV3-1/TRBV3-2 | TGTGCCAGCAGCCACAGGGGGGATCAGCCCCAGCATTTT | CASSHRGDQPQHF
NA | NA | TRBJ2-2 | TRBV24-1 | TGTGCCACCAGTGATTCTACGAGGGTGGGGGGATTCACCGGGGAGCTGTTTTTT | CATSDSTRVGGFTGELFF
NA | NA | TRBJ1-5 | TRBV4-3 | TGCGCCAGCAGCCAAGGACTAAGCTATCAGCCCCAGCATTTT | CASSQGLSYQPQHF
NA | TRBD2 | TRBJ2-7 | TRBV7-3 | TGTGCCAGCAGCCCTGGATCCCGGGGGGACGAGCAGTACTTC | CASSPGSRGDEQYF
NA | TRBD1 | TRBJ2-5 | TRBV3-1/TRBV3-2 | TGTGCCAGCAGCCAAGCGGGACAGCACGAGACCCAGTACTTC | CASSQAGQHETQYF
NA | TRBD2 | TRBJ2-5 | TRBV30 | TGTGCCTGGAGCGATGGACTAGCGGGAGAGACCCAGTACTTC | CAWSDGLAGETQYF
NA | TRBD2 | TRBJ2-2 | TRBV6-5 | TGTGCCAGCAGTTGGACTAGCGGGGGCGGGGAGCTGTTTTTT | CASSWTSGGGELFF